These 4 T cell receptor beta chains share one sample of origin, sequenced in a study of Ad26.COV2.S vaccination and SARS-CoV-2 variants. Generated by immunoSEQ multiplex PCR, the TCRdb table keeps only in-frame clones and is missing some. The sample lists fewer than 900,000 clones, 80% to 90% occurring once. Regarding treatment: roughly 18 received Ad26.COV2.S at low or high dose, single or two shots; 5 received placebo; per-sample allocation not given. The investigators took samples on day 63 after the first vaccine or placebo injection. The sequences come from peripheral blood, collected in a trial of Ad26.COV2.S vaccine versus placebo. These receptors came from a person aged 18-60 years who received the Ad26.COV2.S COVID-19 vaccine or a placebo.

The rearrangement uses TRBV21-1 and TRBJ1-6. TRBV21-1 is deemed a pseudogene. The CDR3 is 18 amino acids. The CDR3 coding sequence is TGTGCCAGCAGCGCACCGGGACCACAGATACCCTATAATTCACCCCTCCACTTT. This codes for CASSAPGPQIPYNSPLHF.

The V and J genes are TRBV24-1 and TRBJ2-5, with TRBD1 matching 7 bases. After removal of 3 bases from V and 5 bases from J, the junction contained 8 bases not matched to a gene. The CDR3 sequence is 15 residues long. Germline-derived CDR1 and CDR2 are KGHDR and SFDVKD. The CDR3 DNA is TGTGCCACCAGTGATCCGTCGACAGGGCGCGAGACCCAGTACTTC. Translating gives CATSDPSTGRETQYF.

The chain couples TRBV3-1 (or the pseudogene TRBV3-2) to TRBJ2-1; 10 bases agree with TRBD2. V trimming: 3 bases; J trimming: 9 bases; junction bases outside the gene matches: 8. This CDR3 is built from 15 residues. Germline CDR1 is LGHDT and CDR2 is YNNKEL (reference sequence). The CDR3 sequence: CASSQEREGPTEQFF. CDR3 DNA sequence: TGTGCCAGCAGCCAGGAGCGGGAGGGCCCCACTGAGCAGTTCTTC.

This clone has just one count. This chain connects TRBV9 to TRBJ1-3; 7 positions agree with TRBD1. This CDR3 region has 14 residues. Trimming removed 3 bases from V and 4 bases from J; junction bases left unmatched: 4. Per the germline V gene, CDR1 is SGDLS and CDR2 is YYNGEE. The DNA for the CDR3 is TGTGCCAGCAGCGCAGGACAGGCGGGAAACACCATATATTTT. Protein: CASSAGQAGNTIYF.